The clone carrying this T cell receptor beta chain was counted a few times. The data derive from a study of blood T cell repertoires in COVID-19. Study at large: The analysed material was cDNA or gDNA that came from T cells, B-cell-depleted T cells, or PBMCs.

Enrollees, about 18 to 89 years old, lived in some 24 US areas. Self-reported history from a screening survey and questionnaire set each donor's cohort. There are 15 residues in the CDR3. The V end was cut by 1 base, the J end by 8 bases, with 17 bases between. From germline, CDR1 is SGHTA and CDR2 FQGNSA. In the authors' methods: The assay estimated nucleated cells by amplifying reference gene primers. The protocol was immunoSEQ multiplex PCR, while the TCRdb copy is restricted to in-frame clones and leaves out a portion. Clone size and the V and J calls come from that table; the DNA yielded D and trimming. The data hold 250,000 to 400,000 clones, with about 89% observed a single time.

The sequenced sample consisted of PBMCs or T cells enriched from blood (not recorded which). The TCR was taken from a man aged 60-69 years who had recovered from COVID-19. The V and J genes are TRBV7-2 and TRBJ1-2; D remains unclear. The CDR3 here is CASSLVGADFGGYTF. CDR3 nucleotides: TGTGCCAGCAGCTTAGTGGGAGCGGATTTCGGGGGCTACACCTTC. The variable domain in full, with the rest retrieved from reference TRBV7-2 and TRBJ1-2, is GAGVSQSPSNKVTEKGKDVELRCDPISGHTALYWYRQSLGQGLEFLIYFQGNSAPDKSGLPSDRFSAERTGGSVSTLTIQRTQQEDSAVYLCASSLVGADFGGYTFGSGTRLTVV.